This is a list of T cell receptor beta chains from one sample in a study of graft-versus-host responses after intestinal transplantation. The method was immunoSEQ multiplex PCR; TCRdb's version includes in-frame clones alone and lacks a portion of them. The table lists 15,000 or so clones, 82% of them singletons. The material was ileum tissue, obtained 17 days after transplant. The receptors were sampled from a human patient who received an intestinal transplant, so some T cells may come from the graft donor. The CDR3 runs from the conserved cysteine through the conserved F or W. A D gene is named only where the DNA matches it firmly. Expanded clones are given a class, and other clones once, few, many or no size at all.

D gene,V gene,clone size,J gene,CDR3 protein,CDR3 DNA
NA,TRBV5-1,NA,TRBJ1-4,CASSPRERGVEKLFF,TGCGCCAGCAGCCCCAGGGAGAGGGGTGTTGAAAAACTGTTTTTT
NA,TRBV28,NA,TRBJ2-5,CASSLFLPELGETQYF,TGTGCCAGCAGTTTATTTCTCCCCGAGTTGGGAGAGACCCAGTACTTC
NA,TRBV5-1,NA,TRBJ1-1,CASSFDRNTEAFF,TGCGCCAGCAGCTTCGACAGGAACACTGAAGCTTTCTTT
TRBD1,TRBV5-4,NA,TRBJ1-2,CASSLNRGYGYTF,TGTGCCAGCAGCTTGAACAGGGGCTATGGCTACACCTTC
TRBD1,TRBV2,NA,TRBJ2-5,CASTPLDRDETQYF,TGTGCCAGCACCCCGTTGGACAGGGACGAGACCCAGTACTTC
TRBD2,TRBV6-5,NA,TRBJ2-7,CASSTSGSWQYF,TGTGCCAGCTCGACTAGCGGTTCATGGCAGTACTTC
NA,TRBV10-3,few,TRBJ2-2,CAASKGTGELFF,TGTGCCGCCTCGAAGGGGACCGGGGAGCTGTTTTTT
TRBD1,TRBV6-1,NA,TRBJ1-2,CASSERQGKHGYTF,TGTGCCAGCAGTGAACGACAGGGGAAACATGGCTACACCTTC
TRBD1,TRBV25-1,few,TRBJ1-2,CASRAGQGGYGYTF,TGTGCCAGCAGGGCCGGACAGGGCGGCTATGGCTACACCTTC
NA,TRBV7-2,NA,TRBJ2-7,CASSLGWRSSYEQYF,TGTGCCAGCAGCTTAGGGTGGCGGAGCTCCTACGAGCAGTACTTC
NA,TRBV9,once,TRBJ2-5,CASSVGGTRETQYF,TGTGCCAGCAGCGTAGGGGGGACTCGAGAGACCCAGTACTTC
NA,TRBV7-6,NA,TRBJ2-7,CASSRDNYEQYF,TGTGCCAGCAGCCGGGACAACTACGAGCAGTACTTC
TRBD1,TRBV7-9,NA,TRBJ1-2,CASSVGTDLYGYTF,TGTGCCAGCAGCGTTGGGACAGACCTCTATGGCTACACCTTC
NA,TRBV28,few,TRBJ2-6,CASSFLRESGANVLTF,TGTGCCAGCAGTTTCCTCCGAGAATCTGGGGCCAACGTCCTGACTTTC
TRBD1,TRBV2,NA,TRBJ2-6,CASSARQGPSGANVLTF,TGTGCCAGCAGTGCGCGACAGGGACCCTCTGGGGCCAACGTCCTGACTTTC
NA,TRBV27,NA,TRBJ2-7,CASSPRTYEQYF,TGTGCCAGCAGTCCCCGCACCTACGAGCAGTACTTC
TRBD1,TRBV19,NA,TRBJ1-5,CASSIDGTGPNQPQHF,TGTGCCAGTAGTATAGATGGGACAGGCCCCAATCAGCCCCAGCATTTT
NA,TRBV28,NA,TRBJ2-7,CASSFQGVSYEQYF,TGTGCCAGCAGTTTCCAGGGTGTTTCCTACGAGCAGTACTTC
NA,TRBV4-1,NA,TRBJ2-3,CASSPHVVILTDTQYF,TGCGCCAGCAGCCCTCACGTAGTCATTCTCACAGATACGCAGTATTTT
NA,TRBV11-2,once,TRBJ2-2,CASSKNTGELFF,TGTGCCAGCAGTAAGAACACCGGGGAGCTGTTTTTT
TRBD1,TRBV15,NA,TRBJ2-1,CATSREGQVYNEQFF,TGTGCCACCAGCAGAGAGGGACAGGTCTACAATGAGCAGTTCTTC
NA,TRBV4-1,NA,TRBJ2-2,CASSRTNTGELFF,TGCGCCAGCAGCCGGACGAACACCGGGGAGCTGTTTTTT
TRBD1,TRBV5-4,few,TRBJ1-2,CASSYRQGPDYGYTF,TGTGCCAGCAGCTACAGACAGGGGCCGGACTATGGCTACACCTTC
NA,TRBV10-3,NA,TRBJ2-7,CAIRPGQIYEQYF,TGTGCCATCAGGCCGGGACAAATCTACGAGCAGTACTTC
TRBD2,TRBV9,once,TRBJ2-3,CASSFGTSGRTDTQYF,TGTGCCAGCAGCTTCGGGACTAGCGGACGCACAGATACGCAGTATTTT
TRBD1,TRBV7-8,NA,TRBJ1-4,CASRLGQEDEKLFF,TGTGCCAGCAGACTGGGACAGGAGGATGAAAAACTGTTTTTT
TRBD2,TRBV5-1,once,TRBJ2-5,CASSSGLAGRETQYF,TGCGCCAGCAGCTCAGGACTAGCGGGGAGAGAGACCCAGTACTTC
NA,TRBV4-1,NA,TRBJ2-7,CASSQDAYYEQYF,TGCGCCAGCAGCCAAGATGCTTACTACGAGCAGTACTTC
NA,TRBV27,NA,TRBJ1-1,CASSLIWSDTEAFF,TGTGCCAGCAGTTTAATCTGGTCTGACACTGAAGCTTTCTTT
NA,TRBV18,once,TRBJ2-1,CASSSKGRRYNEQFF,TGTGCCAGCTCGTCCAAAGGGAGGCGCTACAATGAGCAGTTCTTC
TRBD1,TRBV25-1,NA,TRBJ1-4,CASRRGQANEKLFF,TGTGCCAGCAGGAGGGGACAGGCTAATGAAAAACTGTTTTTT
NA,TRBV5-6,NA,TRBJ2-7,CASSLRGSVTYEQYF,TGTGCCAGCAGCTTAAGGGGCAGCGTTACCTACGAGCAGTACTTC
NA,TRBV7-9,NA,TRBJ2-7,CASSLVSGRTPYEQYF,TGTGCCAGCAGCTTAGTTTCCGGGAGAACACCCTACGAGCAGTACTTC
TRBD1,TRBV19,NA,TRBJ1-5,CASSKGTGLHQPQHF,TGTGCCAGTAGTAAGGGGACAGGGTTGCATCAGCCCCAGCATTTT
NA,TRBV4-1,NA,TRBJ2-7,CASSQGTVGEQYF,TGCGCCAGCAGCCAAGGAACAGTGGGCGAGCAGTACTTC
NA,TRBV27,NA,TRBJ2-1,CASRPGFPGNEQFF,TGTGCCAGCAGACCGGGGTTCCCAGGCAATGAGCAGTTCTTC
TRBD1,TRBV5-1,NA,TRBJ1-1,CASSSDRGLTEAFF,TGCGCCAGCAGCAGCGACAGGGGGCTGACTGAAGCTTTCTTT
TRBD1,TRBV28,NA,TRBJ2-4,CASSPQGWRTKNIQYF,TGTGCCAGCAGTCCACAGGGGTGGAGGACCAAAAACATTCAGTACTTC
NA,TRBV16,NA,TRBJ2-1,CASSHGQRSEQFF,TGTGCCAGCAGCCACGGACAGCGGAGTGAGCAGTTCTTC
TRBD2,TRBV29-1,NA,TRBJ2-7,CSVHGLARYEQYF,TGCAGCGTCCATGGACTAGCGAGGTACGAGCAGTACTTC
NA,TRBV19,NA,TRBJ2-7,CASSIGGPSGEQYF,TGTGCCAGTAGTATAGGCGGCCCCTCCGGCGAGCAGTACTTC
NA,TRBV19,NA,TRBJ2-5,CASSLDGQPQETQYF,TGTGCCAGTAGCCTTGACGGGCAGCCTCAAGAGACCCAGTACTTC
NA,TRBV28,NA,TRBJ1-5,CASRMAESNQPQHF,TGTGCCAGCAGAATGGCGGAAAGCAATCAGCCCCAGCATTTT